These 21 T cell receptor beta chains were all obtained from the same sample, sequenced in a study of technical replicates of blood from several donors. TCRdb keeps only in-frame clones here, not all; method: immunoSEQ multiplex PCR. The sample holds more than 65,000 clones, roughly 89% seen once. Sequencing was performed on T cells isolated from PBMCs. These TCRs come from a human donor in good health. Some clones in this sample may be carry-over from other donors' samples.

V and J are TRBV18 and TRBJ1-2; D is undetermined. Germline V gives CDR1 KGHSH, CDR2 LQKENI. This CDR3 comprises 15 residues. Trimming shortened V by 2 bases and J by 4 bases, and 14 bases separated the two germline ends. The CDR3 sequence is CASSPEGDKGYGYTF. The CDR3 DNA reads as TGTGCCAGCTCACCAGAGGGAGACAAGGGCTATGGCTACACCTTC.

On this clone: One end of the junction does not line up with germline, which may come from a read error. This chain links TRBV6-6 with TRBJ2-5; weak D call: TRBD1 (6 bases). The CDR3 loop spans 11 amino acids. Germline V gives CDR1 MNHNY, CDR2 SVGAGI (reference sequence). CDR3 coding DNA: TGTGCCAGCAGTCTCCTCGGACAGCCGCACTTC. It is translated as CASSLLGQPHF.

The chain joins TRBV28 to TRBJ1-2; D is perhaps TRBD1 (5 bases). The V end was cut by 3 bases, the J end by 8 bases, with 22 bases between. Germline V gene sequence: CDR1 MDHEN, CDR2 SYDVKM. The length of the CDR3 is 16 residues. This CDR3 reads CASSFGAPGFGDGYTF. The DNA of the CDR3 is TGTGCCAGCAGTTTTGGGGCCCCTGGCTTTGGCGACGGCTACACCTTC.

The gene calls are TRBV18 and TRBJ1-1; D might be TRBD1 (5 bases). The CDR3 totals 12 residues. Looked up from germline, CDR1 is KGHSH and CDR2 is LQKENI. The V end was cut by 6 bases, the J end by 6 bases, with 11 bases between. In DNA, the CDR3 is TGTGCCAGCTCCTTGGGGCTAGCTGAAGCTTTCTTT. Its translation is CASSLGLAEAFF.

The gene calls are TRBV2 and TRBJ2-7, with TRBD1 matching 9 bases. V shed 1 base and J 5 bases; nucleotides not matched to a gene: 6. There are 15 residues in the CDR3. Germline values: CDR1 SNHLY, CDR2 FYNNEI. The CDR3 nucleotides are TGTGCCAGCAGTGAAGATCCGGGACAGGGAAACGAGCAGTACTTC. Protein sequence: CASSEDPGQGNEQYF.

The chain carries TRBV16 and TRBJ2-1; 8 bases map to TRBD1. V shed 0 bases, J shed 5 bases, and the junction held 3 bases outside the gene matches. Germline-derived CDR1 and CDR2 are KGHSY and FQNENV. CDR3 length: 15 residues. Here the CDR3 DNA reads TGTGCCAGCAGCCAATCGGGACAGGCAGACAATGAGCAGTTCTTC. Amino acids: CASSQSGQADNEQFF.

The J gene is TRBJ1-3, the V gene TRBV18, with D unclear. This CDR3 is 16 amino acids long. Germline V gene sequence: CDR1 KGHSH, CDR2 LQKENI. Deletions cut 0 bases from V and 7 bases from J, with 16 bases between. CDR3 residues: CASSPPNEGLRNTIYF. The CDR3 coding sequence is TGTGCCAGCTCACCACCTAACGAGGGTCTGAGGAACACCATATATTTT. Drawing the rest from reference TRBV18 and TRBJ1-3, the complete variable domain is NAGVMQNPRHLVRRRGQEARLRCSPMKGHSHVYWYRQLPEEGLKFMVYLQKENIIDESGMPKERFSAEFPKEGPSILRIQQVVRGDSAAYFCASSPPNEGLRNTIYFGEGSWLTVV.

The chain uses TRBV9 and TRBJ1-1; TRBD1 might be the D (5 bases). CDR3 length: 15 residues. V lost 2 bases to trimming and J lost 1 base, with 12 bases between them. Germline lookup yields CDR1 SGDLS and CDR2 YYNGEE. The CDR3 DNA reads TGTGCCAGCAGCGTTGGAGACAGCCCGAACACTGAAGCTTTCTTT. Translating it yields CASSVGDSPNTEAFF. Complete variable domain (other parts from reference TRBV9 and TRBJ1-1): DSGVTQTPKHLITATGQRVTLRCSPRSGDLSVYWYQQSLDQGLQFLIQYYNGEERAKGNILERFSAQQFPDLHSELNLSSLELGDSALYFCASSVGDSPNTEAFFGQGTRLTVV.

The chain recombines TRBV6-1 with TRBJ2-3, with 9 bases lining up with TRBD2. This CDR3 region has 16 residues. Germline values: CDR1 MNHNS, CDR2 SASEGT. V lost 3 bases to trimming and J lost 4 bases; unmatched junction nucleotides: 8. CDR3 sequence (DNA): TGTGCCAGCAGTGAGTTAGGCGGGAGGGCCCCAGATACGCAGTATTTT. It is translated as CASSELGGRAPDTQYF.

This chain joins TRBV20-1 and TRBJ1-2; possibly TRBD1 for D (6 bases). The germline V gene encodes CDR1 DFQATT and CDR2 SNEGSKA (reference sequence). The CDR3 loop spans 11 amino acids. V lost 5 bases to trimming and J lost 8 bases, with 12 bases between them. CDR3 bases: TGCAGTGCTGAAACAGGGATCGGCTACACCTTC. Its protein is CSAETGIGYTF.

The sample holds one count of this clone. The genes are TRBV7-9 and TRBJ1-2, with D unresolved. Trimming stripped 0 bases from V and 2 bases from J, with 7 bases between. The CDR3 is made up of 14 amino acids. The germline CDR1 and CDR2 sequences are SEHNR and FQNEAQ (reference sequence). The CDR3 DNA reads as TGTGCCAGCAGCTTAGCGCTAGGAAACTATGGCTACACCTTC. This codes for CASSLALGNYGYTF.

This chain joins TRBV18 and TRBJ2-7; 11 bases agree with TRBD2. The CDR3 extends over 16 amino acids. V shed 0 bases and J 5 bases; nucleotides not matched to a gene: 6. Germline-derived CDR1 and CDR2 are KGHSH and LQKENI. This CDR3 reads CASSPPGLAGGHEQYF. The CDR3 DNA sequence: TGTGCCAGCTCACCACCCGGCCTAGCGGGAGGACACGAGCAGTACTTC. The entire variable domain, with the rest obtained from reference TRBV18 and TRBJ2-7, is as follows: NAGVMQNPRHLVRRRGQEARLRCSPMKGHSHVYWYRQLPEEGLKFMVYLQKENIIDESGMPKERFSAEFPKEGPSILRIQQVVRGDSAAYFCASSPPGLAGGHEQYFGPGTRLTVT.

This rearrangement joins TRBV15 to TRBJ1-5; a possible D gene is TRBD1 (6 bases). Germline assignment: CDR1 LNHNV and CDR2 YYDKDF (reference sequence). Between the trimmed V and J ends, which lost 9 bases and 5 bases, there was a span of 20 bases. This CDR3 has 15 residues. This CDR3 is CATRRLGQSDQPQHF. CDR3 in DNA: TGTGCCACGAGAAGATTAGGACAGTCAGATCAGCCCCAGCATTTT.

The chain has TRBV5-1 and TRBJ1-4; TRBD1 matches at 7 bases. V dropped 1 base and J dropped 6; count of bases not matched to a gene: 3. The CDR3 is 14 residues long. Germline CDR1 reads SGHRS; CDR2 reads YFSETQ. The CDR3 loop reads CASSLRTGDEKLFF. The CDR3 coding sequence is TGCGCCAGCAGCTTGCGGACAGGCGATGAAAAACTGTTTTTT.

The chain has TRBV29-1 and TRBJ2-5, with D possibly being TRBD2 (6 bases). The germline V and J ends were trimmed by 3 bases and 5 bases, with 10 bases remaining between them. The CDR3 length is 12 residues. Looked up from germline, CDR1 is SQVTM and CDR2 is ANQGSEA. The CDR3 DNA sequence: TGCAGCGTTGATAGAGGGAGGGAGACCCAGTACTTC. Protein: CSVDRGRETQYF.

The chain couples TRBV4-2 to TRBJ2-5; 9 bases are shared with TRBD2. In germline, CDR1 is LGHNA, CDR2 YNFKEQ. V lost 4 bases to trimming and J lost 0 bases; unmatched junction nucleotides: 6. This CDR3 has 16 amino acids. This chain's CDR3 is CASSRVASGDQETQYF. In DNA, the CDR3 is TGTGCCAGCAGCCGAGTGGCTAGCGGGGACCAAGAGACCCAGTACTTC.

J is TRBJ1-4 and V is TRBV13, with no clear D. The CDR3 spans 11 residues. In germline, CDR1 is PRHDT, CDR2 FYEKMQ (reference sequence). Trimming left V 5 bases short and J 13 bases short, with 11 bases between. CDR3 nucleotides: TGTGCCAGCAGCCGCGGGGTTCGACTGTTTTTT. It is translated as CASSRGVRLFF.

This chain connects TRBV28 to TRBJ1-5, with a possible D match to TRBD1 (5 bases). CDR1 and CDR2 (germline): MDHEN, SYDVKM. CDR3 size: 15 residues. V gave up 4 bases and J gave up 1 base, with 11 bases separating them. In nucleotides, the CDR3 is TGTGCCAGCAGTTACCTCAGGGTGAGCAATCAGCCCCAGCATTTT. Its translation: CASSYLRVSNQPQHF.

The genes are TRBV4-1 and TRBJ1-1; possible D gene TRBD1, 6 bases. The V end lost 1 base, the J end lost 11 bases, and 17 bases lay between the germline ends. Germline V gene sequence: CDR1 MGHRA, CDR2 YSYEKL. This CDR3 contains 14 residues. The CDR3 region has the DNA TGCGCCAGCAGCCAAGTGGACATACGGGGGGCGGCTTTCTTT. Encoded protein: CASSQVDIRGAAFF.

This chain uses TRBV7-6 with TRBJ2-1; TRBD2 agrees at 8 bases. J lost 4 bases, V lost 0 bases, and 2 bases had no gene match. There are 15 residues in the CDR3. Germline V gene sequence: CDR1 SGHVS, CDR2 FNYEAQ. As DNA, the CDR3 is TGTGCCAGCAGCTTAGCGGCTAGCGGGTACAATGAGCAGTTCTTC. Its translation: CASSLAASGYNEQFF.

The V and J genes are TRBV28 and TRBJ2-2; 7 bases fit TRBD1. Trimming cost V 8 bases and J 6 bases; bases outside gene matches: 6. This CDR3 region has 13 residues. Germline V lookup: CDR1 MDHEN, CDR2 SYDVKM. The CDR3 here is CASGTGAAGELFF. CDR3 in DNA: TGTGCCAGCGGTACAGGGGCGGCCGGGGAGCTGTTTTTT.